The 16 T cell receptor beta chains reported below all come from one sample, sequenced in a study of a mutant IDH1 vaccine in newly diagnosed glioma. Stated time point: week 11, during vaccination. Topical imiquimod accompanied each vaccine dose, which consisted of 300 ug of mutant IDH1 20-mer peptide. Sequencing was performed with immunoSEQ multiplex PCR; in TCRdb, only in-frame clones are kept and a portion is missing. The sample consists of about 36,000 clones, under 90% of them appearing once. Which antigens these TCRs recognize remains unknown. This sample comprised peripheral blood mononuclear cells (PBMCs), obtained from a glioma patient whose treatment included an IDH1 peptide vaccine. The receptors were gathered from a woman aged 25 to 39 with glioma. Some clones in this sample may be carry-over from other donors' samples.

CDR3 amino acids: CASPAGQGGYTF. The CDR3 nucleotides are TGTGCCAGCCCGGCAGGGCAGGGTGGCTACACCTTC. The chain carries TRBV2 and TRBJ1-2; tentatively, D is TRBD1 (5 bases). With 8 bases removed from V and 7 bases from J, the gap between germline ends came to 14 bases. CDR1 SNHLY and CDR2 FYNNEI come from the germline V gene. This CDR3 comprises 12 residues.

This clone appeared once. The chain employs TRBV5-6 and TRBJ2-4, with 9 bases aligning to TRBD1. The ends lost 3 bases at V and 0 bases at J; junction bases unmatched: 4. Per the germline V gene, CDR1 is SGHDT and CDR2 is YYEEEE. This CDR3 is 16 amino acids long. The CDR3 reads CASSYDRGRAKNIQYF. DNA for the CDR3: TGTGCCAGCAGCTATGACAGGGGGAGAGCCAAAAACATTCAGTACTTC.

This sequence joins TRBV6-1 and TRBJ2-3; 9 nucleotides match TRBD1. The CDR3 is 15 amino acids. CDR1 MNHNS and CDR2 SASEGT come from the germline V gene. Trimming removed 6 bases from V and 4 bases from J; junction bases left unmatched: 8. CDR3 loop: CASRKLTGGPDTQYF. The CDR3 nucleotides are TGTGCCAGCAGAAAATTGACAGGGGGACCAGATACGCAGTATTTT.

The rearrangement joins TRBV7-2 to TRBJ2-2; D is possibly TRBD1 (6 bases). Germline lookup yields CDR1 SGHTA and CDR2 FQGNSA. V was trimmed by 7 bases and J by 4 bases, leaving 13 bases between them. This CDR3 is 14 amino acids long. The CDR3 here is CASTTGHFTGELFF. CDR3 coding DNA: TGTGCCAGCACCACGGGACACTTCACCGGGGAGCTGTTTTTT.

The genes are TRBV27 and TRBJ2-5; 7 nucleotides agree with TRBD2. V lost 2 bases, J lost 5 bases, and 8 bases stayed unmatched. Looked up from germline, CDR1 is MNHEY and CDR2 is SMNVEV (reference sequence). This CDR3 is 15 amino acids long. CDR3 bases: TGTGCCAGCAGTTTAGGGCGGGAGTCCTGGGAGACCCAGTACTTC. Its protein is CASSLGRESWETQYF.

The chain links TRBV6-1 to TRBJ2-3; tentatively, D is TRBD1 (5 bases). Germline loops: CDR1 MNHNS, CDR2 SASEGT. The CDR3 runs 14 residues. V was clipped by 4 bases and J by 0 bases, with 8 bases between them. In nucleotides, the CDR3 is TGTGCCAGCAGTGTGGCAGGGAGCACAGATACGCAGTATTTT. Protein: CASSVAGSTDTQYF.

The CDR3 spells CASSADYLGSYEQYF. CDR3 sequence (DNA): TGTGCCAGCAGTGCGGACTATCTAGGGTCCTACGAGCAGTACTTC. The chain joins TRBV27 to TRBJ2-7; TRBD2 is a possible D gene (6 bases). The CDR3 has 15 residues. CDR1 and CDR2 (germline): MNHEY, SMNVEV (reference sequence). Trimming left V 5 bases short and J 1 base short, with 15 bases between.

The J gene is TRBJ2-7, the V gene TRBV4-1; 10 nucleotides align to TRBD2. V shed 0 bases, J shed 0 bases, and the junction held 8 bases outside the gene matches. In germline, CDR1 is MGHRA, CDR2 YSYEKL. CDR3 length: 18 amino acids. The CDR3 nucleotides are TGCGCCAGCAGCCAAGAAGGGCTAGCGGGGGAGGACTCCTACGAGCAGTACTTC. It specifies CASSQEGLAGEDSYEQYF.

The gene calls are TRBV30 and TRBJ2-1; D is unclear. V gave up 3 bases and J gave up 4 bases, with 19 bases separating them. Germline V gene lookup returns CDR1 GTSNPN and CDR2 SVGIG (reference sequence). The CDR3 is made up of 16 amino acids. The CDR3 DNA reads TGTGCCTGGAGCACCGTAGAGGAGTGGGTTTACAATGAGCAGTTCTTC. It is translated as CAWSTVEEWVYNEQFF.

This clone came up a few times. J is TRBJ1-5 and V is TRBV5-6; D is undetermined. The CDR3 is 16 residues long. V was pared by 0 bases and J by 3 bases, with 13 bases between. CDR1 and CDR2 from the germline V gene are SGHDT and YYEEEE. The CDR3 is CASSLDKGTVNQPQHF. The DNA for the CDR3 is TGTGCCAGCAGCTTGGACAAGGGAACTGTCAATCAGCCCCAGCATTTT.

The rearrangement joins TRBV7-9 to TRBJ2-1; D might be TRBD1 or TRBD2, each matching 5 bases. The CDR3 is made up of 13 amino acids. V gave up 1 base and J gave up 15 bases, with 16 bases separating them. CDR1 and CDR2 from the germline V gene are SEHNR and FQNEAQ (reference sequence). CDR3 DNA sequence: TGTGCCAGCAGCTTAGATCCGGGCCTTGGGGGGTTCTTC. It is translated as CASSLDPGLGGFF.

This clone appeared a few times. The genes are TRBV20-1 and TRBJ1-1; D gene uncertain. Germline V CDR1 and CDR2: DFQATT, SNEGSKA (reference sequence). CDR3 length: 11 amino acids. V lost 4 bases and J lost 7, with 10 bases in between. CDR3 sequence reads: CSAKLGLEAFF. CDR3 DNA: TGCAGTGCTAAACTCGGACTTGAAGCTTTCTTT.

The rearrangement links TRBV4-1 to TRBJ2-2; D call uncertain. Per germline, CDR1 MGHRA and CDR2 YSYEKL. CDR3 size: 14 residues. V shed 6 bases and J shed 0 bases, with 8 bases lying between them. DNA for the CDR3: TGCGCCAGCAGGAAGGCATCGAACACCGGGGAGCTGTTTTTT. It encodes CASRKASNTGELFF.

This chain joins TRBV5-1 and TRBJ2-1; 9 positions match TRBD1. The V gene end was trimmed by 9 bases and the J gene end by 5 bases; junction bases not matched to a gene: 6. The CDR3 consists of 13 residues. The germline V gene has CDR1 SGHRS and CDR2 YFSETQ. The CDR3, as DNA: TGCGCCACTACCGGGACAGGGCACAATGAGCAGTTCTTC. Protein sequence: CATTGTGHNEQFF.

The chain has TRBV6-5 and TRBJ2-1; TRBD2 aligns across 7 bases. CDR1 is MNHEY, CDR2 SVGAGI, per germline. This CDR3 is built from 12 residues. This chain's CDR3 is CVSRRETDEQFF. In DNA, the CDR3 is TGTGTATCGCGGCGGGAGACCGATGAGCAGTTCTTC.

The V and J genes are TRBV7-8 and TRBJ2-1; no firm D call. The CDR3 extends over 14 amino acids. The V gene lost 1 base and the J gene lost 3 bases, with 7 bases spanning the gap. Germline V gene lookup returns CDR1 SGHVS and CDR2 FQNEAQ. CDR3 DNA: TGTGCCAGCAGCTTAGGGACGGGCTACAATGAGCAGTTCTTC. It codes for CASSLGTGYNEQFF.